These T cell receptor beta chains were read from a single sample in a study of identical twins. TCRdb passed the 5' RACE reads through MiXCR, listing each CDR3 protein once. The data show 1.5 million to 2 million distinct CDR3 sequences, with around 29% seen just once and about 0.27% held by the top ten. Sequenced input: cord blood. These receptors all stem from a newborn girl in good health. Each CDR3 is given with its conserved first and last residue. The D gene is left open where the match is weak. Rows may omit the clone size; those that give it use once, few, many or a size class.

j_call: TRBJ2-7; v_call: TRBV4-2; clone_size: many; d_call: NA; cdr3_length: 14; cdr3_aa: CASSQVWPYYEQYF; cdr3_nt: TGTGCCAGCAGCCAAGTTTGGCCCTACTACGAGCAGTACTTC
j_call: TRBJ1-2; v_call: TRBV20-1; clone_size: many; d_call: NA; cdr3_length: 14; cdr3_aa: CSARGRAPFYGYTF; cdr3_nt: TGCAGTGCTAGGGGCAGGGCCCCTTTCTATGGCTACACCTTC
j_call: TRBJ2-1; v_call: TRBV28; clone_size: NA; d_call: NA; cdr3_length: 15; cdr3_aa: CASSWGDFSYNEQFF; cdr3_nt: TGTGCCAGCAGTTGGGGGGACTTCTCCTACAATGAGCAGTTCTTC
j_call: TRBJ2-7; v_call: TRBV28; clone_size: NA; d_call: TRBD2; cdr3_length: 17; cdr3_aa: CASSNRHLAGGPYEQYF; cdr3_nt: TGTGCCAGCAGTAACCGACACCTAGCGGGAGGACCCTACGAGCAGTACTTC
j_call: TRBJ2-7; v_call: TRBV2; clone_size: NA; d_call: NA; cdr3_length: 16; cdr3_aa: CASSDLTGFSSYEQYF; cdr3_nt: TGTGCCAGCAGTGACCTTACAGGGTTTAGCTCCTACGAGCAGTACTTC
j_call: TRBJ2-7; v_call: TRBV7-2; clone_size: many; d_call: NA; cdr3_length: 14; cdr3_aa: CASSLEGQGYEQYF; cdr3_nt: TGTGCCAGCAGCTTAGAGGGGCAGGGGTACGAGCAGTACTTC
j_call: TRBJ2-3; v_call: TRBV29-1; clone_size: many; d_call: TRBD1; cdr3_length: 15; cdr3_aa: CSVPFLDRTVDTQYF; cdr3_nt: TGCAGCGTTCCTTTCTTGGACAGGACTGTGGATACGCAGTATTTT
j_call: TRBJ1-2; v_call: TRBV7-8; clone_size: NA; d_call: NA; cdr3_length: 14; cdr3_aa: CASSADGPNYGYTF; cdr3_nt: TGTGCCAGCAGCGCAGACGGACCAAACTATGGCTACACCTTC
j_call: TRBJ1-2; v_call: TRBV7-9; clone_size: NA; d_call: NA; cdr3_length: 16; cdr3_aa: CASSLLGPGVNYGYTF; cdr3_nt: TGTGCCAGCAGCTTATTGGGCCCGGGGGTGAACTATGGCTACACCTTC
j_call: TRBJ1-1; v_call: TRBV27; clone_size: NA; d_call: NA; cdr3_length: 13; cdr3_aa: CASIPQGNTEAFF; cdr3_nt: TGTGCCAGCATACCACAGGGGAACACTGAAGCTTTCTTT
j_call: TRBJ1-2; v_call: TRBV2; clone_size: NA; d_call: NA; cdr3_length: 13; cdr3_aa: CASSGAGVEGYTF; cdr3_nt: TGTGCCAGCAGTGGTGCAGGGGTGGAGGGCTACACCTTC
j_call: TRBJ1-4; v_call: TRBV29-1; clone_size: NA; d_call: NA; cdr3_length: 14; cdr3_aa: CSPRPGTLNEKLFF; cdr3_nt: TGCAGCCCGAGGCCAGGGACTCTTAATGAAAAACTGTTTTTT
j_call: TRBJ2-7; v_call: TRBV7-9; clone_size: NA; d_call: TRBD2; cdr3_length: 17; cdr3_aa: CASSGLAGGLSPYEQYF; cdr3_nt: TGTGCCAGCAGCGGACTAGCGGGAGGTCTGTCGCCCTACGAGCAGTACTTC
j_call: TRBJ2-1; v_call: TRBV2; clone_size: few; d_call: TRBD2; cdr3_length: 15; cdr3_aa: CASSGLAGGHNEQFF; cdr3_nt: TGTGCCAGCAGTGGACTAGCGGGGGGGCACAATGAGCAGTTCTTC
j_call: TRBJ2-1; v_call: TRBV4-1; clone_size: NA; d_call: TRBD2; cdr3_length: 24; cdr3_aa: CASSQDSPMLSGGYDLSSYNEQFF; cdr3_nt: TGCGCCAGCAGCCAAGATTCCCCGATGCTAAGCGGGGGTTACGACCTTAGCTCCTACAATGAGCAGTTCTTC
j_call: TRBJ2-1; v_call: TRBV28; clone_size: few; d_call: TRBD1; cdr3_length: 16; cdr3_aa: CASSLRGTGARDEQFF; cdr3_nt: TGTGCCAGCAGTTTAAGGGGGACAGGGGCCCGCGATGAGCAGTTCTTC
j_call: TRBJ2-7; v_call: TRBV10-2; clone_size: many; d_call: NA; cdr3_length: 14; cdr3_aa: CASSRGRSSYEQYF; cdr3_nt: TGCGCCAGCAGTCGGGGGCGAAGCTCCTACGAGCAGTACTTC
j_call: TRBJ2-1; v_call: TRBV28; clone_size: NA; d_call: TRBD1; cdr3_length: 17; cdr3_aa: CASSRDEDRLSYNEQFF; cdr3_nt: TGTGCCAGCAGTCGTGACGAGGACAGGCTCTCCTACAATGAGCAGTTCTTC
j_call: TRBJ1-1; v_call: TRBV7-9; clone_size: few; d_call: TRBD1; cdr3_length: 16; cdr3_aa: CASSLAGQGRDTEAFF; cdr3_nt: TGTGCCAGCAGCTTAGCCGGACAGGGGAGGGACACTGAAGCTTTCTTT
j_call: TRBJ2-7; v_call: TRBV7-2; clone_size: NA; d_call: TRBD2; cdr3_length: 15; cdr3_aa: CASSLSWGGNNEQYF; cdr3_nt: TGTGCCAGCAGCTTAAGTTGGGGGGGGAACAATGAGCAGTACTTC
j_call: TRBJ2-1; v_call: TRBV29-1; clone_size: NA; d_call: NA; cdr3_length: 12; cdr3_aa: CSVWQRGAKRFF; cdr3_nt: TGCAGCGTTTGGCAGAGGGGGGCTAAGCGGTTCTTC
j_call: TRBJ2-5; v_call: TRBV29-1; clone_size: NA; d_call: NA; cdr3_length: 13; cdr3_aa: CSVSRSPQETQYF; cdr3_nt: TGCAGCGTTAGTAGGTCTCCCCAAGAGACCCAGTACTTC
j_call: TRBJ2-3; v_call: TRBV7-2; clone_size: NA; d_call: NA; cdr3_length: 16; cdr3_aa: CASSLGAETGADTQYF; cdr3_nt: TGTGCCAGCAGCTTAGGGGCGGAAACGGGAGCAGATACGCAGTATTTT
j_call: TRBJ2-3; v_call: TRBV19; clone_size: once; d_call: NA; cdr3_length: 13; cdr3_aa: CAVRRDTTDTQYF; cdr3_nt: TGTGCAGTAAGGCGGGACACCACAGATACGCAGTATTTT
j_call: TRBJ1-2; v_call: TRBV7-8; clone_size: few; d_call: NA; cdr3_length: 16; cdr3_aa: CASSLGTPATSYGYTF; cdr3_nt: TGTGCCAGCAGCTTGGGGACACCCGCTACCTCCTATGGCTACACCTTC
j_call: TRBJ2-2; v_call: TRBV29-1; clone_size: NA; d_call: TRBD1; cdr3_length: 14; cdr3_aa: CGVIQGAGTGELFF; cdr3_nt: TGCGGCGTGATACAGGGGGCCGGCACCGGGGAGCTGTTTTTT
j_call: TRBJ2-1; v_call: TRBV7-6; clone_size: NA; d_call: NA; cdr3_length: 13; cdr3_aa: CASSLFSSKEQFF; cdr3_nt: TGTGCCAGCAGCTTATTTTCTTCGAAGGAGCAGTTCTTC
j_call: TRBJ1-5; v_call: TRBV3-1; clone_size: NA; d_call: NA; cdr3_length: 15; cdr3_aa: CASSQTRDGNRPQHF; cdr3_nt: TGTGCCAGCAGCCAAACCCGGGACGGTAATCGGCCCCAGCATTTT
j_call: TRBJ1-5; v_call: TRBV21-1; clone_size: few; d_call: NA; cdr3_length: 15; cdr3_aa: CASSKPVRGDQPQHF; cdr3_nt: TGTGCCAGCAGCAAACCGGTTAGGGGGGATCAGCCCCAGCATTTT
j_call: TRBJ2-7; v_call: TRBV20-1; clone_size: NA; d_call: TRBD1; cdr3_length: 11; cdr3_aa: CSANRGYEQYF; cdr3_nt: TGCAGTGCTAACAGGGGTTACGAGCAGTACTTC
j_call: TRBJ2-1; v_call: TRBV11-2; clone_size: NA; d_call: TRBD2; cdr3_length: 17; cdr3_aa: CASSLDPRGGGYNEQFF; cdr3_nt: TGTGCCAGCAGCTTAGATCCTCGGGGGGGGGGCTACAATGAGCAGTTCTTC
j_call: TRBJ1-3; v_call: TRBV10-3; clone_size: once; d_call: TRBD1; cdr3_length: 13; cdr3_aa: CAISRDRGDTIYF; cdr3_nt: TGTGCCATTAGTCGGGACAGGGGGGACACCATATATTTT
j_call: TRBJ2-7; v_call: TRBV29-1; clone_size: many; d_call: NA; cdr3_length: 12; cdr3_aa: CSVDQGMHEQYF; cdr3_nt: TGCAGCGTTGACCAGGGAATGCACGAGCAGTACTTC
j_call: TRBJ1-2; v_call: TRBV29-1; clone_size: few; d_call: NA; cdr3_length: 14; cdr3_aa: CSVEGGQKNYGYTF; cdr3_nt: TGCAGCGTTGAGGGGGGGCAGAAAAACTATGGCTACACCTTC
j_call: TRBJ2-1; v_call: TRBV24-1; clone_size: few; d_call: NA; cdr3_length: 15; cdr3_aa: CATSDGGQSYNEQFF; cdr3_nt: TGTGCCACCAGTGATGGAGGACAATCCTACAATGAGCAGTTCTTC
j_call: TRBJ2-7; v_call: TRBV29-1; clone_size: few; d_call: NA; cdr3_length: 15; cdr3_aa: CSVAKIGGRGYEQYF; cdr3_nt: TGCAGCGTTGCGAAGATTGGGGGCAGGGGCTACGAGCAGTACTTC
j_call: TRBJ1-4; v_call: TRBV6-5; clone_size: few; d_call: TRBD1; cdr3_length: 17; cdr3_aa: CASSYSIPGQGNEKLFF; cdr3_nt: TGTGCCAGCAGTTACTCGATTCCGGGACAGGGGAATGAAAAACTGTTTTTT